The rows below give T cell receptor beta chains drawn from one sample of a study of blood T cell repertoires in COVID-19. The assay was immunoSEQ multiplex PCR, and TCRdb's table has in-frame clones only and misses some. The table records approximately 330,000 clones, 90% of them present only once. Sequenced sample: peripheral blood. The receptors here all came from a woman between 40 and 55 years old with COVID-19, enrolled during active disease. The CDR3 runs from the conserved cysteine through the conserved F or W. Fields, in order: D gene, clone size, V gene, J gene, CDR3 protein, CDR3 DNA. A D gene is named only where the DNA matches it firmly. Rows give clone size only sometimes, using once, few, many, or a class for an expanded clone.

D: -; size: -; V: TRBV5-1; J: TRBJ1-2; CDR3: CASSLDGTNYGYTF; DNA: TGCGCCAGCAGCTTGGACGGGACTAACTATGGCTACACCTTC
D: -; size: -; V: TRBV5-1; J: TRBJ1-2; CDR3: CASTPVGGEENGYTF; DNA: TGCGCCAGCACCCCAGTGGGAGGGGAGGAAAATGGCTACACCTTC
D: -; size: -; V: TRBV6-6; J: TRBJ2-3; CDR3: CASSYTQGISTDTQYF; DNA: TGTGCCAGCAGTTACACGCAGGGCATCAGCACAGATACGCAGTATTTT
D: -; size: -; V: TRBV7-2; J: TRBJ1-4; CDR3: CASSPRGGGGRGKLFF; DNA: TGTGCCAGCAGCCCTCGGGGAGGGGGGGGCCGTGGAAAACTGTTTTTT
D: TRBD1; size: once; V: TRBV28; J: TRBJ1-1; CDR3: CASSLYRGGGEAFF; DNA: TGTGCCAGCAGTTTATACAGGGGTGGTGGTGAAGCTTTCTTT
D: -; size: -; V: TRBV5-1; J: TRBJ1-4; CDR3: CASSLLGRGSEKLFF; DNA: TGCGCCAGCAGCTTGTTGGGTAGGGGGAGCGAAAAACTGTTTTTT
D: TRBD2; size: -; V: TRBV7-3; J: TRBJ2-1; CDR3: CASSLSLAGYNEQFF; DNA: TGTGCCAGCAGCTTAAGCCTAGCGGGCTACAATGAGCAGTTCTTC
D: -; size: few; V: TRBV5-6; J: TRBJ1-5; CDR3: CASSPSDSLNGPQHF; DNA: TGTGCCAGCAGCCCCTCGGACAGCCTGAATGGGCCCCAGCATTTT
D: TRBD2; size: -; V: TRBV7-3; J: TRBJ2-3; CDR3: CASSLRASGRRTDTQYF; DNA: TGTGCCAGCAGCTTAAGGGCCAGCGGGAGGAGAACAGATACGCAGTATTTT
D: TRBD1; size: -; V: TRBV24-1; J: TRBJ2-3; CDR3: CATSGTGAGDTQYF; DNA: TGTGCCACCAGTGGGACAGGGGCTGGAGATACGCAGTATTTT
D: -; size: -; V: TRBV7-3; J: TRBJ2-2; CDR3: CASSPQRAEHTGELFF; DNA: TGTGCCAGCAGCCCCCAGCGAGCGGAGCACACCGGGGAGCTGTTTTTT
D: TRBD1; size: once; V: TRBV5-1; J: TRBJ2-1; CDR3: CASSPPSGQGTSEQFF; DNA: TGCGCCAGCAGCCCGCCCTCGGGACAGGGAACGAGTGAGCAGTTCTTC
D: -; size: -; V: TRBV2; J: TRBJ2-1; CDR3: CASSEEGSDNEQFF; DNA: TGTGCCAGCAGTGAAGAGGGGTCCGACAATGAGCAGTTCTTC
D: -; size: -; V: TRBV5-1; J: TRBJ1-4; CDR3: CASSLGGAEKLFF; DNA: TGCGCCAGCAGCTTAGGCGGAGCAGAAAAACTGTTTTTT
D: TRBD2; size: -; V: TRBV28; J: TRBJ2-7; CDR3: CASRIAGGEQYF; DNA: TGTGCCAGCAGGATAGCGGGAGGCGAGCAGTACTTC
D: TRBD2; size: -; V: TRBV6-2/TRBV6-3; J: TRBJ2-3; CDR3: CASSSTSGSFTDTQYF; DNA: TGTGCCAGCAGCTCTACTAGCGGGAGTTTCACAGATACGCAGTATTTT
D: -; size: -; V: TRBV2; J: TRBJ1-1; CDR3: CASSARLGNLRGTEAFF; DNA: TGTGCCAGCAGTGCCAGGCTGGGCAATTTAAGGGGCACTGAAGCTTTCTTT
D: -; size: -; V: TRBV11-2; J: TRBJ1-3; CDR3: CASSLRWSGNTIYF; DNA: TGTGCCAGCAGCTTACGGTGGTCTGGAAACACCATATATTTT
D: -; size: -; V: TRBV28; J: TRBJ1-2; CDR3: CASSFRGSHIGYTF; DNA: TGTGCCAGCAGTTTCCGGGGTTCCCATATTGGCTACACCTTC
D: TRBD2; size: -; V: TRBV3-1/TRBV3-2; J: TRBJ2-3; CDR3: CASSPGTSGGDFSTDTQYF; DNA: TGTGCCAGCAGCCCTGGGACTAGCGGCGGAGACTTTAGCACAGATACGCAGTATTTT
D: -; size: -; V: TRBV29-1; J: TRBJ1-1; CDR3: CSAGDRIGAFF; DNA: TGCAGCGCCGGAGACAGGATTGGAGCTTTCTTT
D: TRBD1; size: few; V: TRBV27; J: TRBJ1-2; CDR3: CASRTGGGYGYTF; DNA: TGTGCCAGCCGGACAGGGGGCGGCTATGGCTACACCTTC
D: -; size: once; V: TRBV14; J: TRBJ1-1; CDR3: CASRVLQVGTEAFF; DNA: TGTGCCAGCAGGGTGCTTCAGGTGGGCACTGAAGCTTTCTTT
D: TRBD1; size: -; V: TRBV28; J: TRBJ1-3; CDR3: CASSRDRAGNTIYF; DNA: TGTGCCAGCAGCAGAGACAGGGCTGGAAACACCATATATTTT
D: -; size: -; V: TRBV28; J: TRBJ1-5; CDR3: CASSLADNQPQHF; DNA: TGTGCCAGCAGTTTGGCAGACAATCAGCCCCAGCATTTT
D: -; size: -; V: TRBV27; J: TRBJ1-2; CDR3: CASSSSRGYYGYTF; DNA: TGTGCCAGCAGTTCCTCAAGGGGATACTATGGCTACACCTTC
D: -; size: -; V: TRBV7-2; J: TRBJ2-1; CDR3: CASSFWGGTYNEQFF; DNA: TGTGCCAGCAGCTTTTGGGGGGGCACCTACAATGAGCAGTTCTTC
D: -; size: -; V: TRBV11-2; J: TRBJ1-6; CDR3: CASSLTLDSPLHF; DNA: TGTGCCAGCAGCTTGACACTGGATTCACCCCTCCACTTT
D: -; size: -; V: TRBV7-2; J: TRBJ1-2; CDR3: CASSPRANYGYTF; DNA: TGTGCCAGCAGCCCCCGAGCTAACTATGGCTACACCTTC
D: TRBD1; size: -; V: TRBV3-1/TRBV3-2; J: TRBJ1-1; CDR3: CASSQDSGTGGSKSFF; DNA: TGTGCCAGCAGCCAAGACTCCGGGACAGGGGGGAGTAAATCTTTCTTT
D: -; size: -; V: TRBV6-5; J: TRBJ1-2; CDR3: CASSPDKAYGYTF; DNA: TGTGCCAGCAGTCCAGACAAAGCCTATGGCTACACCTTC
D: -; size: -; V: TRBV7-3; J: TRBJ1-1; CDR3: CASSSLPGHQNTEAFF; DNA: TGTGCCAGCAGCTCCTTACCGGGACACCAGAACACTGAAGCTTTCTTT
D: -; size: -; V: TRBV20-1; J: TRBJ2-1; CDR3: CSASPAVNEQFF; DNA: TGCAGTGCTAGTCCTGCGGTGAATGAGCAGTTCTTC
D: -; size: -; V: TRBV30; J: TRBJ1-6; CDR3: CAWSVGGIDSPLHF; DNA: TGTGCCTGGAGTGTAGGGGGAATAGATTCACCCCTCCACTTT
D: -; size: -; V: TRBV3-1/TRBV3-2; J: TRBJ2-3; CDR3: CASSHSGVGYQRSHPSTDTQYF; DNA: TGTGCCAGCAGCCATTCCGGGGTAGGGTACCAGCGGAGCCATCCTAGCACAGATACGCAGTATTTT
D: TRBD2; size: -; V: TRBV4-3; J: TRBJ2-1; CDR3: CASSQDLSSGGASYNEQFF; DNA: TGCGCCAGCAGCCAAGATCTTTCTAGCGGGGGGGCGTCCTACAATGAGCAGTTCTTC
D: TRBD1; size: -; V: TRBV28; J: TRBJ1-3; CDR3: CASSKGQGKMAPADTIYF; DNA: TGTGCCAGCAGTAAGGGACAGGGGAAGATGGCTCCGGCGGACACCATATATTTT
D: TRBD1; size: -; V: TRBV4-3; J: TRBJ1-1; CDR3: CASSQDPQGAGGTEAFF; DNA: TGCGCCAGCAGCCAAGACCCACAGGGGGCAGGGGGCACTGAAGCTTTCTTT
D: -; size: -; V: TRBV15; J: TRBJ2-6; CDR3: CATSREVRGANVLTF; DNA: TGTGCCACCAGCAGAGAGGTGAGGGGGGCCAACGTCCTGACTTTC
D: TRBD2; size: -; V: TRBV7-9; J: TRBJ2-1; CDR3: CASSYSSGAYNEQFF; DNA: TGTGCCAGCAGCTACAGTAGCGGGGCCTACAATGAGCAGTTCTTC
D: -; size: -; V: TRBV27; J: TRBJ2-5; CDR3: CASSFGSGKTGETQYF; DNA: TGTGCCAGCAGTTTTGGCAGCGGCAAGACGGGAGAGACCCAGTACTTC
D: TRBD1; size: -; V: TRBV3-1/TRBV3-2; J: TRBJ2-7; CDR3: CASSVQGQGPDPLSYEQYF; DNA: TGTGCCAGCAGCGTACAGGGACAGGGGCCCGACCCGCTCTCCTACGAGCAGTACTTC
D: TRBD1; size: -; V: TRBV6-5; J: TRBJ1-1; CDR3: CASSFTGGRRTEAFF; DNA: TGTGCCAGCAGCTTTACAGGGGGGCGCCGAACTGAAGCTTTCTTT
D: TRBD1; size: -; V: TRBV11-3; J: TRBJ2-7; CDR3: CASSQGQGSSSYEQYF; DNA: TGTGCCAGCAGCCAAGGACAGGGTTCAAGCTCCTACGAGCAGTACTTC
D: TRBD2; size: -; V: TRBV5-1; J: TRBJ2-1; CDR3: CASRSGLAGGRRYNEQFF; DNA: TGCGCCAGCAGATCGGGACTAGCGGGAGGGCGCCGCTACAATGAGCAGTTCTTC